Below are 8 T cell receptor beta chains sequenced from a single sample in a study of T cell responses to AZD1222 COVID-19 vaccine. Some clones are missing from TCRdb's copy, which holds only in-frame ones; the method was immunoSEQ multiplex PCR. The sample consists of 120,000 or so clones, roughly 91% of them appearing once. The input for sequencing was peripheral blood, taken on day 0 of MenACWY control vaccination. These receptors all stem from an adult in good health.

This clone has a handful of counts. CDR3: CASSVEDRDYEKLFF. In nucleotides, the CDR3 is TGTGCCAGCAGCGTAGAGGACAGGGATTATGAAAAACTGTTTTTT. The chain couples TRBV9 to TRBJ1-4, with TRBD1 matching 8 bases. The V gene end was trimmed by 0 bases and the J gene end by 6 bases; junction bases not matched to a gene: 4. This CDR3 spans 15 amino acids. Germline V gene lookup returns CDR1 SGDLS and CDR2 YYNGEE.

The chain recombines TRBV18 with TRBJ2-7; possible D gene TRBD2, 6 bases. The CDR3 totals 13 residues. V was clipped by 6 bases and J by 1 base, with 10 bases between them. Germline-derived CDR1 and CDR2 are KGHSH and LQKENI. For the CDR3, the DNA is TGTGCCAGCTCGCGGGATTCTTCCTACGAGCAGTACTTC. This encodes CASSRDSSYEQYF.

This chain links TRBV6-5 with TRBJ2-1, with 14 bases aligning to TRBD2. CDR3 length: 15 amino acids. Germline V gene data show CDR1 as MNHEY and CDR2 as SVGAGI. Trimming at V came to 5 bases and at J to 8 bases, leaving 5 bases not matched to a gene. CDR3 region: CASSTGTSGSDEQFF. CDR3 sequence (DNA): TGTGCCAGCAGTACCGGGACTAGCGGGAGTGATGAGCAGTTCTTC.

This chain joins TRBV6-4 and TRBJ1-2; D is unresolved. Trimming left V 6 bases short and J 6 bases short, with 17 bases between. Per the germline V gene, CDR1 is MRHNA and CDR2 is SNTAGT. CDR3 length equals 14 residues. CDR3 sequence (DNA): TGTGCCAGCAGACCCTCAAGTGAAACGGATGGCTACACCTTC. This encodes CASRPSSETDGYTF.

This chain connects TRBV7-8 to TRBJ1-2; TRBD1 might be the D (6 bases). The CDR3 contains 13 residues. Per the germline V gene, CDR1 is SGHVS and CDR2 is FQNEAQ. Trimming pared 6 bases from V and 8 bases from J, leaving 16 bases between. CDR3 DNA: TGTGCCAGCAGTCGGGACACCAGCTGGGGCTACACCTTC. It yields the protein CASSRDTSWGYTF. The full variable domain, rest sourced from reference TRBV7-8 and TRBJ1-2, is GAGVSQSPRYKVAKRGQDVALRCDPISGHVSLFWYQQALGQGPEFLTYFQNEAQLDKSGLPSDRFFAERPEGSVSTLKIQRTQQEDSAVYLCASSRDTSWGYTFGSGTRLTVV.

This chain joins TRBV2 and TRBJ2-1; the match to TRBD2 covers 8 bases. This CDR3 has 14 amino acids. Trimming removed 3 bases from V and 8 bases from J; junction bases left unmatched: 6. Germline CDR1 SNHLY, CDR2 FYNNEI. In DNA, the CDR3 is TGTGCCAGCAGTGAGGAGCGGGAGTCTCATGAGCAGTTCTTC. This sequence encodes CASSEERESHEQFF.

The chain carries TRBV7-9 and TRBJ1-1; D gene ambiguous. The CDR3 is 12 residues long. Germline V gene sequence: CDR1 SEHNR, CDR2 FQNEAQ (reference sequence). V was cut by 3 bases and J by 4 bases, with 6 bases left in between. The CDR3 bases are TGTGCCAGCAGCTTTCCTCCCACTGAAGCTTTCTTT. It encodes CASSFPPTEAFF.

V and J are TRBV24-1 and TRBJ1-5; 8 bases are a match to TRBD1. This CDR3 spans 20 amino acids. Germline V CDR1 and CDR2: KGHDR, SFDVKD. With 1 base clipped from V and 0 bases from J, the junction kept 13 bases outside the gene matches. The CDR3, as DNA: TGTGCCACCAGTGATTTTAAGTGGCCCCCAGGGGGCGTTAGCAATCAGCCCCAGCATTTT. Amino acids: CATSDFKWPPGGVSNQPQHF.